What follows are 17 T cell receptor beta chains derived from one specimen sequenced in a study of shared clonotypes between healthy human individuals (TCRdb year 2020). Library preparation was by the immunoSEQ multiplex PCR assay. Imported from immuneACCESS, the table was reduced by TCRdb to in-frame sequences with V and J called. These copies leave out some clones; in studies compared against another copy, an unresolved V gene accounts for under half, and the cause of the remainder is not known. The sample table lists 1.6 million or so clones, 98% of them with a count of one. In total, the top ten clones hold 0.36% of the sample. Sample: naive CD4+ T cells sorted from blood. The cell subset or site label on this specimen signifies: CD45RA+ positively selected. Receptor source: a man in his thirties or forties in good health.

The J gene is TRBJ2-7, the V gene TRBV2; D possibly corresponds to TRBD1 (5 bases). This CDR3 has 15 amino acids. Germline CDR1 reads SNHLY; CDR2 reads FYNNEI. Trimming left V 5 bases short and J 3 bases short, with 17 bases between. The DNA of the CDR3 is TGTGCCAGCAGTCCTGACAGAAGCCAAAGCTACGAGCAGTACTTC. Residues: CASSPDRSQSYEQYF.

This rearrangement joins TRBV7-6 to TRBJ2-6; D is perhaps TRBD1 (6 bases). Germline V CDR1 and CDR2: SGHVS, FNYEAQ. Trimming removed 8 bases at V and 0 bases at J, with 11 bases between. The CDR3 extends over 15 amino acids. The CDR3 spells CASSDSPSGANVLTF. CDR3 sequence (DNA): TGTGCCAGCTCGGACAGTCCCTCTGGGGCCAACGTCCTGACTTTC.

This sequence joins TRBV23-1 and TRBJ2-7; D is possibly TRBD2 (5 bases). TRBV23-1 carries the ORF label, with uncertain function. V lost 1 base and J lost 3, with 22 bases in between. The CDR3 has 18 residues. CDR3 bases: TGCGCCAGCAGTCAATTGGGCTGCGTGGGAGAGGCTGACTACGAGCAGTACTTC. This sequence encodes CASSQLGCVGEADYEQYF.

This clone was counted a single time. The chain is built from TRBV5-1 and TRBJ2-7; TRBD1 matches 7 bases. The ends lost 4 bases at V and 6 bases at J; junction bases unmatched: 13. CDR3 length equals 15 residues. Germline loops: CDR1 SGHRS, CDR2 YFSETQ. The CDR3 is CASSPVTGPSGEQYF. Here the CDR3 DNA reads TGCGCCAGCAGCCCGGTGACAGGGCCTTCTGGCGAGCAGTACTTC.

This chain joins TRBV9 and TRBJ2-7, with D tentatively TRBD2 (5 bases). The germline V gene has CDR1 SGDLS and CDR2 YYNGEE. The V end was cut by 3 bases, the J end by 5 bases, with 21 bases between. This CDR3 spans 16 amino acids. CDR3 DNA sequence: TGTGCCAGCAGCGGTTCAGAAGCGGCCCTTTTCGACGAGCAGTACTTC. It encodes CASSGSEAALFDEQYF.

V gene TRBV28 combines with J gene TRBJ2-7, with TRBD1 matching over 8 bases. The junction had 12 bases not matched to a gene; V was cut back by 6 bases and J by 5 bases. The CDR3 extends over 15 amino acids. Germline CDR1 reads MDHEN; CDR2 reads SYDVKM. CDR3 nucleotides: TGTGCCAGCAGGGGGACAGGCCTAAATAGACACGAGCAGTACTTC. The encoded protein is CASRGTGLNRHEQYF.

This clone was observed a single time. CDR3 sequence: CSVVYNEKLFF. CDR3 coding DNA: TGCAGCGTCGTTTATAATGAAAAACTGTTTTTT. V usage is TRBV29-1 and J usage is TRBJ1-4; D not resolved. Per germline, CDR1 SQVTM and CDR2 ANQGSEA. V shed 6 bases and J shed 4 bases, with 6 bases lying between them. This CDR3 spans 11 amino acids.

V gene TRBV5-1 combines with J gene TRBJ2-6; D is undetermined. Germline assignment: CDR1 SGHRS and CDR2 YFSETQ. With 6 bases removed from V and 0 bases from J, the gap between germline ends came to 4 bases. CDR3 length: 13 residues. The DNA of the CDR3 is TGCGCCAGCAAGATCTCTGGGGCCAACGTCCTGACTTTC. The encoded protein is CASKISGANVLTF.

The chain joins TRBV5-1 to TRBJ2-1, with D perhaps TRBD1 or TRBD2 (5 bases each). The V gene lost 0 bases and the J gene lost 5 bases, with 12 bases spanning the gap. The germline V gene encodes CDR1 SGHRS and CDR2 YFSETQ. This CDR3 spans 15 amino acids. CDR3: CASSLDSKGHNEQFF. The CDR3 DNA is TGCGCCAGCAGCTTGGACTCAAAGGGACACAATGAGCAGTTCTTC.

About this clone: At one end the junction does not follow the germline gene, possibly because of a read error. V is TRBV7-9 and J is TRBJ2-1; 10 bases line up with TRBD2. CDR3 length equals 15 residues. Germline V gene lookup returns CDR1 SEHNR and CDR2 FQNEAQ (reference sequence). DNA for the CDR3: TGTGCCAGCAGCTTAGTAGCGGGAGGTTACAAGGAGCAGTTCTTC. Amino acid sequence: CASSLVAGGYKEQFF.

The chain links TRBV4-1 to TRBJ2-7, with D perhaps matching TRBD1 (6 bases). The germline V gene encodes CDR1 MGHRA and CDR2 YSYEKL. Trimming shortened V by 0 bases and J by 3 bases, and 12 bases separated the two germline ends. CDR3 length equals 15 residues. The CDR3 sequence is CASSQDRGDNYEQYF. In nucleotides, the CDR3 is TGCGCCAGCAGCCAAGACAGGGGCGATAACTACGAGCAGTACTTC.

The gene calls are TRBV25-1 and TRBJ1-1; TRBD1 might be the D (6 bases). CDR3 length: 17 residues. CDR1 and CDR2 from the germline V gene are MGHDK and SYGVNS. V lost 5 bases, J lost 1 base, and 20 bases lay in between. For the CDR3, the DNA is TGTGCCAGCAGTCGTATGCTTACAGGGACAAAGAACACTGAAGCTTTCTTT. Translating gives CASSRMLTGTKNTEAFF.

The table lists this clone with a count of one. The genes are TRBV19 and TRBJ1-2; weak D call: TRBD1 (6 bases). Germline CDR1 reads LNHDA; CDR2 reads SQIVND (reference sequence). This CDR3 has 13 amino acids. The ends were cut back, 3 bases at V and 7 bases at J, with 12 bases in the middle. CDR3 DNA sequence: TGTGCCAGTAGTATTACAGGGATGAGTGGCTACACCTTC. It yields the protein CASSITGMSGYTF. Drawing the rest from reference TRBV19 and TRBJ1-2, the complete variable domain is DGGITQSPKYLFRKEGQNVTLSCEQNLNHDAMYWYRQDPGQGLRLIYYSQIVNDFQKGDIAEGYSVSREKKESFPLTVTSAQKNPTAFYLCASSITGMSGYTFGSGTRLTVV.

This chain uses TRBV27 with TRBJ2-7; D gene ambiguous. Germline V gene lookup returns CDR1 MNHEY and CDR2 SMNVEV (reference sequence). CDR3 size: 15 residues. V was shortened by 5 bases and J by 4 bases, with 18 bases between the two germline ends. CDR3 nucleotides: TGTGCCAGCAGTCCCCCTAGGTCGAGGATTTACGAGCAGTACTTC. This translates into CASSPPRSRIYEQYF.

Turning to this clone: Within the sample, other DNA sequences also encode this same CDR3. The J gene is TRBJ1-4, the V gene TRBV29-1, with D perhaps TRBD1 (6 bases). V was pared by 6 bases and J by 0 bases, with 11 bases between. CDR1 and CDR2 (germline): SQVTM, ANQGSEA. CDR3 size: 14 residues. In DNA form, the CDR3 reads TGCAGCGTGAGGGACACTGCAACTAATGAAAAACTGTTTTTT. It encodes CSVRDTATNEKLFF.

This chain uses TRBV12-2 with TRBJ2-7; the DNA was not compared with TRBD1, the D call given in the table. TRBV12-2 is reported as a pseudogene. The CDR3 totals 17 residues. The CDR3 DNA follows: TGTGCAAGTCGCCTAGCTTCGTGTGGGCGACGGTCCTACGAGCAGTACTTC. This translates into CASRLASCGRRSYEQYF.

This chain joins TRBV15 and TRBJ1-5; D is unresolved. V lost 3 bases and J 5 bases, leaving 14 bases between the germline ends. This CDR3 comprises 15 residues. The germline V gene has CDR1 LNHNV and CDR2 YYDKDF (reference sequence). For the CDR3, the DNA is TGTGCCACCAGCAGTGCCTCAAACATATATCAGCCCCAGCATTTT. It codes for CATSSASNIYQPQHF. Supplemented by reference TRBV15 and TRBJ1-5, the full variable domain reads DAMVIQNPRYQVTQFGKPVTLSCSQTLNHNVMYWYQQKSSQAPKLLFHYYDKDFNNEADTPDNFQSRRPNTSFCFLDIRSPGLGDTAMYLCATSSASNIYQPQHFGDGTRLSIL.